Listed below are T cell receptor beta chains from one sample, sequenced in a study of OX40 agonist ivuxolimab in advanced cancers. Only in-frame clones appear in the TCRdb table, and some are missing; sequencing was by immunoSEQ multiplex PCR. The sample holds just under 65,000 clones; 80% to 90% are singletons and the top ten take 9.8%. The sample here was CD4+ or CD8+ T cells sorted from blood, taken in a trial of the OX40 agonist ivuxolimab. These receptors were taken from an adult with an advanced solid tumor such as melanoma, head and neck, liver or kidney cancer. Each CDR3 is given with its conserved first and last residue. The order of the fields is J gene, V gene, clone size, D gene, CDR3 protein, CDR3 DNA. D genes are given only for firm matches. Only some rows state a clone size, as once, few, many or a class for expanded clones.

TRBJ2-5 TRBV2 . . CASSVRLGGETQYF TGTGCCAGCAGTGTAAGGTTAGGAGGGGAGACCCAGTACTTC
TRBJ2-5 TRBV28 . TRBD1 CASSFQQGAAAQYF TGTGCCAGCAGTTTCCAACAGGGGGCAGCGGCCCAGTACTTC
TRBJ2-3 TRBV29-1 . . CSVVQSLTSTDTQYF TGCAGCGTTGTACAGTCGCTTACTAGCACAGATACGCAGTATTTT
TRBJ1-1 TRBV20-1 . . CSANSAEAFF TGCAGTGCTAACTCGGCTGAAGCTTTCTTT
TRBJ1-3 TRBV18 . . CASSPPGGGRSGNTIYF TGTGCCAGCTCACCACCGGGCGGCGGTCGCTCTGGAAACACCATATATTTT
TRBJ2-4 TRBV19 . . CASSRGRVNIQYF TGTGCCAGTAGTCGCGGCCGTGTGAACATTCAGTACTTC
TRBJ1-3 TRBV7-6 . . CASSLEFGDLGIYF TGTGCCAGCAGCTTAGAGTTTGGGGACCTAGGCATATATTTT
TRBJ1-1 TRBV19 . . CATLPLDEAFF TGTGCCACGCTCCCCCTGGATGAAGCTTTCTTT
TRBJ2-4 TRBV6-5 . TRBD1 CASSRLWDRPTIQYF TGTGCCAGCAGTCGCCTATGGGACAGGCCGACCATTCAGTACTTC
TRBJ2-2 TRBV12-5 . TRBD1 CASGLEGADTGELFF TGTGCTAGTGGTTTAGAGGGGGCCGACACCGGGGAGCTGTTTTTT
TRBJ1-2 TRBV30 . . CAWSVDQGGNNYGYTF TGTGCCTGGAGTGTGGATCAGGGAGGGAATAACTATGGCTACACCTTC
TRBJ1-2 TRBV19 . . CASSIRGEGYGYTF TGTGCCAGTAGTATCCGGGGGGAGGGTTATGGCTACACCTTC
TRBJ2-2 TRBV27 once . CASSFRTGELFF TGTGCCAGCAGTTTTAGGACCGGGGAGCTGTTTTTT
TRBJ2-7 TRBV7-6 . TRBD1 CASSLSGTGGYEQYF TGTGCCAGCAGCCTCTCCGGGACAGGGGGCTACGAGCAGTACTTC
TRBJ2-5 TRBV7-7 . . CASSQSGGQETQYF TGTGCTAGCAGTCAAAGTGGGGGACAAGAGACCCAGTACTTC
TRBJ2-5 TRBV2 . . CASSEYLMGKETQYF TGTGCCAGCAGTGAATATTTGATGGGAAAAGAGACCCAGTACTTC
TRBJ1-6 TRBV9 . TRBD1 CASSATRTGIGNNSPLHF TGTGCCAGCAGCGCCACTCGGACAGGGATAGGGAACAATTCACCCCTCCACTTT
TRBJ1-1 TRBV28 . . CASIQSANTEAFF TGTGCCAGCATCCAGTCGGCGAACACTGAAGCTTTCTTT
TRBJ2-7 TRBV15 . . CATSRDPTGSSYGQYF TGTGCCACCAGCAGAGATCCCACGGGGAGCTCCTACGGGCAGTACTTC
TRBJ1-1 TRBV10-3 . . CAIRGGGQPNTEAFF TGTGCCATCAGGGGCGGAGGACAGCCGAACACTGAAGCTTTCTTT
TRBJ1-1 TRBV2 few . CASSEFRGIGTEAFF TGTGCCAGCAGCGAATTCAGGGGAATCGGCACTGAAGCTTTCTTT
TRBJ2-7 TRBV11-2 . . CASSYTWERNYEQYF TGTGCCAGCAGCTACACTTGGGAGCGGAACTACGAGCAGTACTTC
TRBJ1-1 TRBV7-6 . . CASSSGLRFSNTEAFF TGTGCCAGCAGCTCGGGACTCCGGTTCTCGAACACTGAAGCTTTCTTT
TRBJ2-7 TRBV4-2 . . CASSLAAAYEQYF TGTGCCAGCAGTTTAGCGGCCGCCTACGAGCAGTACTTC
TRBJ2-7 TRBV6-6 . . CASSPGTSKGEQYF TGTGCCAGCAGTCCTGGGACATCAAAGGGCGAGCAGTACTTC
TRBJ1-3 TRBV30 . . CATQDSRSGNTIYF TGTGCCACCCAGGACAGCCGCTCTGGAAACACCATATATTTT
TRBJ2-3 TRBV11-3 . TRBD2 CASSLDIAGITDTQYF TGTGCCAGCAGCTTAGATATAGCGGGGATCACAGATACGCAGTATTTT
TRBJ1-5 TRBV19 . . CASSREFYSNQPQHF TGTGCCAGTAGTCGGGAGTTCTATAGCAATCAGCCCCAGCATTTT
TRBJ2-5 TRBV11-3 . TRBD2 CASSPGTSGSGETQYF TGTGCCAGCAGCCCTGGGACTAGCGGGAGTGGGGAGACCCAGTACTTC
TRBJ1-6 TRBV28 . TRBD1 CASSLGGGNSPLHF TGTGCCAGCAGTTTAGGAGGGGGCAACTCCCCCCTCCACTTT
TRBJ2-2 TRBV11-3 . . CASGLGAATGELFF TGTGCCAGCGGGTTGGGGGCAGCCACCGGGGAGCTGTTTTTT
TRBJ1-4 TRBV2 few . CASSLGASNEKLFF TGTGCCAGCAGTCTGGGGGCTTCTAATGAAAAACTGTTTTTT
TRBJ1-1 TRBV2 . . CASAVSRINTEAFF TGTGCCAGCGCGGTTAGTAGGATCAACACTGAAGCTTTCTTT
TRBJ1-2 TRBV9 . . CASSPRLYYGYTF TGTGCCAGCAGCCCCCGGTTATACTATGGCTACACCTTC
TRBJ1-6 TRBV5-4 . . CASSLDTVDNSPLHF TGTGCCAGCAGCTTGGATACGGTAGATAATTCACCCCTCCACTTT
TRBJ2-5 TRBV6-5 . TRBD1 CASTYRRTGGQETQYF TGTGCCAGCACTTACAGGCGGACAGGGGGCCAAGAGACCCAGTACTTC
TRBJ2-5 TRBV6-1 . . CAHRRDLLQETQYF TGTGCCCATCGCCGGGATTTACTACAAGAGACCCAGTACTTC
TRBJ2-1 TRBV7-2 . TRBD2 CASSELAGALPRYNEQFF TGTGCCAGCAGCGAACTAGCGGGGGCGCTCCCTCGGTACAATGAGCAGTTCTTC
TRBJ1-5 TRBV2 . . CASSLRDSNQPQHF TGTGCCAGCAGTTTAAGAGATAGCAATCAGCCCCAGCATTTT
TRBJ1-5 TRBV30 . . CAWRNTGDGIGPQHF TGTGCCTGGAGGAACACGGGGGACGGGATAGGGCCCCAGCATTTT
TRBJ1-1 TRBV5-1 once TRBD1 CASSPGGLNTEAFF TGCGCCAGCAGCCCAGGGGGCTTGAACACTGAAGCTTTCTTT
TRBJ2-4 TRBV15 . TRBD2 CATSRDRGRGAKNIQYF TGTGCCACCAGCAGAGATCGGGGGAGGGGAGCCAAAAACATTCAGTACTTC
TRBJ2-5 TRBV11-3 . TRBD1 CASSSSRGPLGAQYF TGTGCCAGCAGCTCATCCAGGGGGCCCTTAGGGGCCCAGTACTTC
TRBJ1-1 TRBV7-3 . TRBD1 CASSLMSGGEAFF TGTGCCAGCAGCTTAATGTCAGGGGGTGAAGCTTTCTTT
TRBJ1-1 TRBV7-9 few . CASSPWETTEAFF TGTGCCAGCAGCCCGTGGGAGACCACTGAAGCTTTCTTT
TRBJ2-4 TRBV7-2 . . CASSLLSDRNIQYF TGTGCCAGCAGCTTATTAAGTGACAGAAACATTCAGTACTTC
TRBJ1-1 TRBV5-1 . TRBD1 CASSRTTGDHTEAFF TGCGCCAGCAGTCGAACTACAGGGGACCACACTGAAGCTTTCTTT
TRBJ2-7 TRBV18 medium-sized . CASSPLAAEISYEQYF TGTGCCAGCTCACCATTAGCGGCGGAGATCTCCTACGAGCAGTACTTC
TRBJ1-2 TRBV6-5 . . CASSYSEERGYTF TGTGCCAGCAGTTACTCAGAAGAACGAGGCTACACCTTC
TRBJ2-3 TRBV19 . . CASSPRMRSTDTQYF TGTGCCAGTAGTCCGAGGATGAGATCGACAGATACGCAGTATTTT
TRBJ1-1 TRBV11-3 . . CASSLLLNTEAFF TGTGCCAGCAGCTTATTATTAAACACTGAAGCTTTCTTT
TRBJ2-5 TRBV5-6 . TRBD1 CASSLWGTGGQETQYF TGTGCCAGCAGCTTGTGGGGGACAGGGGGCCAAGAGACCCAGTACTTC
TRBJ2-7 TRBV5-6 . . CASSKGWYGQYF TGTGCCAGCAGCAAAGGTTGGTACGGGCAGTACTTC
TRBJ2-4 TRBV2 once TRBD2 CASSEGTSGSSRF TGTGCCAGCAGTGAGGGGACTAGCGGGAGTTCTAGGTTC
TRBJ1-2 TRBV7-2 few TRBD1 CASSFTGTGGNYGYTF TGTGCCAGCAGCTTTACCGGGACAGGGGGTAACTATGGCTACACCTTC
TRBJ1-1 TRBV7-2 . TRBD1 CASSLVGRTGEAFF TGTGCCAGCAGCTTAGTAGGCCGGACAGGGGAAGCTTTCTTT
TRBJ2-1 TRBV28 once . CASSLPLATSSYNEQFF TGTGCCAGCAGTCTTCCCCTGGCGACGAGCTCCTACAATGAGCAGTTCTTC
TRBJ2-1 TRBV10-3 . . CAISDPGLYNEQFF TGTGCCATCAGTGACCCCGGGCTGTACAATGAGCAGTTCTTC
TRBJ2-7 TRBV28 . TRBD1 CASSEAGTAYFKEYF TGTGCCAGCAGTGAAGCCGGGACAGCTTATTTTAAGGAGTACTTC
TRBJ1-5 TRBV6-5 . . CASSYSRNQPQHF TGTGCCAGCAGTTACTCTCGGAATCAGCCCCAGCATTTT